What follows are 27 T cell receptor beta chains derived from one specimen sequenced in a study of cytomegalovirus exposure and HLA in healthy donors. It was with 60 Vbeta and 13 Jbeta primers that the PCR ran. Libraries were prepared by immunoSEQ multiplex PCR; TCRdb keeps only in-frame clonotypes and omits some of them. The sample lists about 120,000 clones, roughly a tenth seen once, with 3.5% to 5% in the top ten. Sequenced: PBMCs. The receptors were gathered from a woman aged 18-29 years in good health and CMV-seropositive.

The chain couples TRBV5-1 to TRBJ2-5, with TRBD1 as a possible D gene (7 bases). Matching the DNA end better, TRBJ2-7 makes the J call doubtful. Germline V gives CDR1 SGHRS, CDR2 YFSETQ. The CDR3 contains 14 residues. Written as DNA, the CDR3 is TGCGCCAGCAGAGCTTCAGGGGGGTCCTACGAGCAGTACTTC. It yields the protein CASRASGGSYEQYF.

This clone was picked up a small number of times. V and J are TRBV7-6 and TRBJ2-7; D gene ambiguous. Trimming took off 0 bases at V and 2 bases at J, with 5 bases between the two ends. CDR1 and CDR2 (germline): SGHVS, FNYEAQ. CDR3 length: 13 amino acids. CDR3 nucleotides: TGTGCCAGCAGCTTAGCACAGACCTACGAGCAGTACTTC. This encodes CASSLAQTYEQYF.

This chain joins TRBV7-6 and TRBJ2-6, with 10 bases fitting TRBD2. This CDR3 spans 18 amino acids. The V gene's germline CDR1 is SGHVS and CDR2 FNYEAQ. Germline trimming cut 4 bases from V and 0 bases from J; bases unmatched to any gene: 6. The DNA of the CDR3 is TGTGCCAGCAGCTCCCCTACTAGCGGGATCTCTGGGGCCAACGTCCTGACTTTC. It specifies CASSSPTSGISGANVLTF.

This clone was observed a handful of times. This chain joins TRBV5-1 and TRBJ1-4, with 9 bases that match TRBD1. The germline V gene encodes CDR1 SGHRS and CDR2 YFSETQ. This CDR3 is 15 amino acids long. V lost 3 bases, J lost 8 bases, and 8 bases stayed unmatched. The CDR3 sequence is CASSSGDRDPEKLFF. For the CDR3, the DNA is TGCGCCAGCAGCTCGGGGGACAGGGATCCGGAAAAACTGTTTTTT.

In its sample, this clone was seen a few times. The V call is TRBV28, the J call TRBJ1-5; TRBD1 aligns across 8 bases. Losses at the gene ends were 8 bases for V and 6 bases for J; bases not matched to a gene: 12. This CDR3 comprises 15 residues. The germline V gene has CDR1 MDHEN and CDR2 SYDVKM. CDR3 loop: CASEPGQGGSQPQHF. The DNA for the CDR3 is TGTGCCAGCGAACCTGGACAGGGAGGTAGTCAGCCCCAGCATTTT. Combining the CDR3 with reference TRBV28 and TRBJ1-5 gives the whole variable domain DVKVTQSSRYLVKRTGEKVFLECVQDMDHENMFWYRQDPGLGLRLIYFSYDVKMKEKGDIPEGYSVSREKKERFSLILESASTNQTSMYLCASEPGQGGSQPQHFGDGTRLSIL.

V usage is TRBV28 and J usage is TRBJ1-1; 7 bases match TRBD1. Germline CDR1 reads MDHEN; CDR2 reads SYDVKM. CDR3 length: 14 residues. V shed 1 base and J 10 bases; nucleotides not matched to a gene: 9. The CDR3 protein is CASSLSDRVGGAFF. CDR3 nucleotides: TGTGCCAGCAGTTTATCCGACAGGGTGGGGGGAGCTTTCTTT.

This chain connects TRBV9 to TRBJ2-7, with a weak D call TRBD1 (6 bases). Per germline, CDR1 SGDLS and CDR2 YYNGEE. This CDR3 spans 15 amino acids. Deletions cut 0 bases from V and 1 base from J, with 11 bases between. The CDR3 DNA is TGTGCCAGCAGCGTAGGGACAGCTTCATCCTACGAGCAGTACTTC. It is translated as CASSVGTASSYEQYF. Filled out from reference TRBV9 and TRBJ2-7, the complete variable domain reads DSGVTQTPKHLITATGQRVTLRCSPRSGDLSVYWYQQSLDQGLQFLIQYYNGEERAKGNILERFSAQQFPDLHSELNLSSLELGDSALYFCASSVGTASSYEQYFGPGTRLTVT.

This clone has a handful of counts. The chain is built from TRBV11-3 and TRBJ2-1, with 10 bases that match TRBD2. The CDR3 sequence is 20 residues long. The V and J ends lost 3 bases and 2 bases, in that order; junction bases with no gene match: 16. Germline-derived CDR1 and CDR2 are SGHNT and YENEEA. This CDR3 is CASSLGVASGTSAAYNEQFF. CDR3 sequence (DNA): TGTGCCAGCAGCTTGGGGGTGGCTAGCGGGACTAGCGCGGCCTACAATGAGCAGTTCTTC. Using reference TRBV11-3 and TRBJ2-1 for the parts outside the CDR3, the full variable domain is EAGVVQSPRYKIIEKKQPVAFWCNPISGHNTLYWYLQNLGQGPELLIRYENEEAVDDSQLPKDRFSAERLKGVDSTLKIQPAELGDSAVYLCASSLGVASGTSAAYNEQFFGPGTRLTVL.

This chain links TRBV28 with TRBJ1-1, with TRBD1 identical over 11 bases. Trimming removed 8 bases from V and 4 bases from J; junction bases left unmatched: 6. Germline CDR1 MDHEN, CDR2 SYDVKM. CDR3 size: 14 residues. The DNA for the CDR3 is TGTGCCAGCGCGACTGGGACAGGGGGCACTGAAGCTTTCTTT. Residues: CASATGTGGTEAFF.

This clone was seen only a few times. J is TRBJ1-1 and V is TRBV6-1; TRBD1 agrees at 9 bases. Losses at the gene ends were 5 bases for V and 11 bases for J; bases not matched to a gene: 9. This CDR3 spans 13 amino acids. The germline gives CDR1 MNHNS, CDR2 SASEGT. CDR3 sequence (DNA): TGTGCCAGCAGTCCCACGACCGGACAGGGGGCTTTCTTT. Protein: CASSPTTGQGAFF.

The chain joins TRBV18 to TRBJ1-5; D is possibly TRBD1 (6 bases). Germline V gene lookup returns CDR1 KGHSH and CDR2 LQKENI. The CDR3 contains 21 residues. V was shortened by 3 bases and J by 0 bases, with 27 bases between the two germline ends. CDR3: CASSPTRQVVKSPYSNQPQHF. The CDR3 coding sequence is TGTGCCAGCTCACCGACCCGACAGGTCGTAAAGTCACCATATAGCAATCAGCCCCAGCATTTT.

This clone has just a few counts. This chain uses TRBV9 with TRBJ2-4, with D perhaps TRBD2 (6 bases). The CDR3 length is 16 residues. The V end was cut by 3 bases, the J end by 5 bases, with 18 bases between. Germline V gene lookup returns CDR1 SGDLS and CDR2 YYNGEE. The CDR3: CASSGEIGTAENIQYF. DNA for the CDR3: TGTGCCAGCAGCGGTGAAATCGGGACTGCAGAAAACATTCAGTACTTC.

The chain employs TRBV20-1 and TRBJ2-1; unclear D gene. Germline V gene lookup returns CDR1 DFQATT and CDR2 SNEGSKA (reference sequence). The CDR3 runs to 11 residues. The V and J ends lost 6 bases and 4 bases respectively, with 7 bases between them. CDR3 in amino acids: CSATQYNEQFF. CDR3 DNA: TGCAGTGCGACTCAGTACAATGAGCAGTTCTTC.

The chain carries TRBV6-4 and TRBJ2-7; D may be TRBD1 (6 bases). The CDR3 consists of 16 residues. V was cut by 10 bases and J by 1 base, with 23 bases left in between. The germline V gene has CDR1 MRHNA and CDR2 SNTAGT. The CDR3 nucleotides read TGTGCCACACGAGGATTCAGGGGAGAGGCTTCCTACGAGCAGTACTTC. Encoded protein: CATRGFRGEASYEQYF.

The sample holds a few counts of this clone. The rearrangement links TRBV4-2 to TRBJ2-7, with 8 bases matching TRBD2. The CDR3 consists of 16 residues. Germline values: CDR1 LGHNA, CDR2 YNFKEQ. The junction had 9 bases not matched to a gene; V was cut back by 0 bases and J by 5 bases. The CDR3 DNA reads TGTGCCAGCAGCCAAGATCCGGGACTAGTGGCCCACGAGCAGTACTTC. As protein: CASSQDPGLVAHEQYF.

A few counts support this clone. The J gene is TRBJ2-5, the V gene TRBV9; 7 bases map to TRBD2. The junction had 2 bases not matched to a gene; V was cut back by 0 bases and J by 0 bases. Looked up from germline, CDR1 is SGDLS and CDR2 is YYNGEE. This CDR3 comprises 15 residues. The CDR3 spells CASSVGEGYQETQYF. The CDR3 DNA follows: TGTGCCAGCAGCGTAGGGGAGGGGTACCAAGAGACCCAGTACTTC.

V and J are TRBV21-1 and TRBJ1-2; TRBD1 was called by the table and not checked on the DNA. TRBV21-1 is deemed a pseudogene. The CDR3 is 17 amino acids. The CDR3, as DNA: TGTGCCAGCAGGACGATAGCAAAGCCACAGGTCCGTGCTGGCTACACCTTC. This sequence encodes CASRTIAKPQVRAGYTF.

V usage is TRBV2 and J usage is TRBJ1-1, with TRBD1 matching 7 bases. The CDR3 loop spans 14 amino acids. J lost 6 bases, V lost 7 bases, and 11 bases had no gene match. Germline lookup yields CDR1 SNHLY and CDR2 FYNNEI. The CDR3 is CASIKGQSFSEAFF. Here the CDR3 DNA reads TGTGCCAGCATAAAGGGACAGAGCTTCTCTGAAGCTTTCTTT. Variable domain in full (rest from reference TRBV2 and TRBJ1-1): EPEVTQTPSHQVTQMGQEVILRCVPISNHLYFYWYRQILGQKVEFLVSFYNNEISEKSEIFDDQFSVERPDGSNFTLKIRSTKLEDSAMYFCASIKGQSFSEAFFGQGTRLTVV.

Only a few counts were recorded for this clone. V and J are TRBV28 and TRBJ1-1; TRBD1 aligns across 9 bases. V was clipped by 7 bases and J by 11 bases; unmatched bases: 17. This CDR3 has 15 amino acids. Looked up from germline, CDR1 is MDHEN and CDR2 is SYDVKM. CDR3 loop: CASTLPLTGGVSAFF. CDR3 bases: TGTGCCAGCACCCTACCCCTGACAGGGGGAGTTTCGGCTTTCTTT.

This clone has just a few counts. This rearrangement joins TRBV21-1 to TRBJ1-1; whether TRBD1, the table's D call, matches the DNA was not checked. TRBV21-1 is tagged as a pseudogene. The CDR3 covers 16 residues. The CDR3 bases are TGTGCCAGCAGCAAAAAGGGGCTAGGGGCGGACACTGAAGCTTTCTTT. Translating gives CASSKKGLGADTEAFF.

This CDR3 reads CASSQPDRGPTGELFF. As DNA, the CDR3 is TGTGCCAGCAGCCAACCAGACAGGGGGCCCACCGGGGAGCTGTTTTTT. This chain links TRBV4-2 with TRBJ2-2; 10 bases map to TRBD1. The CDR3 extends over 16 amino acids. Unmatched junction bases numbered 4, after V lost 2 bases and J lost 4 bases. In germline, CDR1 is LGHNA, CDR2 YNFKEQ.

The rearrangement uses TRBV7-2 and TRBJ1-1; perhaps TRBD1 as D (6 bases). The germline V gene has CDR1 SGHTA and CDR2 FQGNSA. The ends were cut back, 2 bases at V and 0 bases at J, with 10 bases in the middle. This CDR3 spans 15 amino acids. The CDR3 region has the DNA TGTGCCAGCAGCTTATACAGGGCAATGAACACTGAAGCTTTCTTT. Amino acid sequence: CASSLYRAMNTEAFF.

V and J are TRBV4-1 and TRBJ2-7; D uncertain. Germline CDR1 is MGHRA and CDR2 is YSYEKL. The CDR3 loop spans 17 amino acids. Trimming took off 2 bases at V and 5 bases at J, with 22 bases between the two ends. The CDR3 here is CASSQIDLIHFRDEQYF. The CDR3 nucleotides are TGCGCCAGCAGCCAAATAGATCTTATCCACTTTAGAGACGAGCAGTACTTC.

There are a few counts of this clone. This sequence joins TRBV19 and TRBJ2-7, with a weak D call TRBD1 (5 bases). Per the germline V gene, CDR1 is LNHDA and CDR2 is SQIVND (reference sequence). Trimming stripped 4 bases from V and 2 bases from J, with 15 bases between. The CDR3 length is 15 residues. CDR3 loop: CASSTAAGSTYEQYF. Here the CDR3 DNA reads TGTGCCAGTAGTACGGCCGCAGGGTCAACCTACGAGCAGTACTTC.

This clone was seen a few times. The gene calls are TRBV7-9 and TRBJ1-2; D perhaps matches TRBD1 (6 bases). The V end lost 0 bases, the J end lost 4 bases, and 15 bases lay between the germline ends. The CDR3 spans 16 residues. Germline lookup yields CDR1 SEHNR and CDR2 FQNEAQ (reference sequence). DNA of the CDR3: TGTGCCAGCAGCTTAGCGGGCGGGGGCCCTTTCTATGGCTACACCTTC. Translated, it gives CASSLAGGGPFYGYTF.

This sequence joins TRBV4-2 and TRBJ2-7; TRBD2 is a possible D gene (5 bases). The germline V gene encodes CDR1 LGHNA and CDR2 YNFKEQ. Trimming shortened V by 2 bases and J by 2 bases, and 13 bases separated the two germline ends. The CDR3 runs 15 residues. CDR3 loop: CASSQTEEAAYEQYF. The CDR3, as DNA: TGTGCCAGCAGCCAAACGGAAGAAGCGGCCTACGAGCAGTACTTC.

This clone was observed a few times. The rearrangement joins TRBV18 to TRBJ1-1; no clear D gene. The CDR3 spans 16 residues. The germline CDR1 and CDR2 sequences are KGHSH and LQKENI. Deletions cut 3 bases from V and 4 bases from J, with 18 bases between. The CDR3, as DNA: TGTGCCAGCTCACCTTCAATCGAGACGGGAGGCACTGAAGCTTTCTTT. Translation gives CASSPSIETGGTEAFF.